Presented here are 28 T cell receptor beta chains from one specimen sequenced in a study of blood T cell repertoires in COVID-19. Profiled with immunoSEQ multiplex PCR; TCRdb holds only in-frame clones, not every one. The data contain fewer than 600,000 clones, roughly nine tenths of them singletons. Material: peripheral blood. The receptors were sampled from a young man with COVID-19, enrolled during active disease.

This sequence joins TRBV5-1 and TRBJ1-1, with 10 bases identical to TRBD1. The V gene's germline CDR1 is SGHRS and CDR2 YFSETQ. The CDR3 runs 15 residues. The junction had 2 bases not matched to a gene; V was cut back by 0 bases and J by 3 bases. The CDR3 DNA sequence: TGCGCCAGCAGCTTGGAGGGACAGGGGTACACTGAAGCTTTCTTT. Translated: CASSLEGQGYTEAFF.

This chain joins TRBV19 and TRBJ1-2, with 10 bases that match TRBD1. The ends lost 3 bases at V and 7 bases at J; junction bases unmatched: 5. The CDR3 contains 14 residues. Germline CDR1 LNHDA, CDR2 SQIVND (reference sequence). The CDR3 nucleotides read TGTGCCAGTAGTATTGGGACAGGGGTTGTTGGCTACACCTTC. Protein: CASSIGTGVVGYTF.

This clone turned up a few times. The chain couples TRBV6-4 to TRBJ2-1; 7 bases align to TRBD1. Germline-derived CDR1 and CDR2 are MRHNA and SNTAGT. This CDR3 comprises 12 residues. CDR3 sequence (DNA): TGTCCGGACAGGCGGGTACACAATGAGCAGTTCTTC. Its translation is CPDRRVHNEQFF.

This clone was counted a few times. The V call is TRBV5-4, the J call TRBJ2-7; 9 bases match TRBD1. Trimming took 5 bases from V and 0 from J; bases not matched to a gene: 0. Germline CDR1 is SGHNT and CDR2 is YYREEE (reference sequence). The CDR3 is made up of 13 amino acids. DNA of the CDR3: TGTGCCAGCAGACAGGGGGCCTCCTACGAGCAGTACTTC. Its protein is CASRQGASYEQYF.

The genes are TRBV11-3 and TRBJ2-5; 8 nucleotides agree with TRBD2. This CDR3 region has 14 residues. With 5 bases clipped from V and 4 bases from J, the junction kept 6 bases outside the gene matches. Germline CDR1 is SGHNT and CDR2 is YENEEA. Here the CDR3 reads CASSIAGLGETQYF. DNA of the CDR3: TGTGCCAGCAGCATAGCGGGATTAGGAGAGACCCAGTACTTC.

The V gene is TRBV28, the J gene TRBJ1-2; possibly TRBD1 for D (6 bases). V was cut by 6 bases and J by 4 bases, with 15 bases left in between. CDR3 length: 14 residues. CDR1 and CDR2 from the germline V gene are MDHEN and SYDVKM. The CDR3 sequence is CASRAAGGGYGYTF. DNA for the CDR3: TGTGCCAGCAGAGCAGCGGGGGGCGGCTATGGCTACACCTTC.

The chain uses TRBV2 and TRBJ1-6; 7 bases are a match to TRBD1. This CDR3 spans 14 amino acids. The germline CDR1 and CDR2 sequences are SNHLY and FYNNEI. J gave up 7 bases and V 6 bases, and 6 bases lay outside the gene matches. In nucleotides, the CDR3 is TGTGCCAGCAGAGACAGGGTCGGCAATTCACCCCTCCACTTT. Its translation is CASRDRVGNSPLHF.

The chain recombines TRBV2 with TRBJ1-4; TRBD1 matches at 7 bases. Trimming removed 6 bases from V and 4 bases from J; junction bases left unmatched: 2. The CDR3 is made up of 13 amino acids. The germline gives CDR1 SNHLY, CDR2 FYNNEI. The CDR3 nucleotides read TGTGCCAGCAGCGGACAGGTTAATGAAAAACTGTTTTTT. This gives the protein CASSGQVNEKLFF.

The chain couples TRBV10-1 to TRBJ2-3; TRBD2 agrees at 7 bases. Germline CDR1 WNHNN, CDR2 SYGVQD (reference sequence). CDR3 size: 16 residues. Trimming cost V 6 bases and J 5 bases; bases outside gene matches: 14. The CDR3 sequence: CASRGPVGLVEDTQYF. The CDR3 DNA reads as TGCGCCAGCAGGGGTCCAGTTGGACTAGTCGAAGATACGCAGTATTTT.

The chain links TRBV7-2 to TRBJ2-3, with 9 bases aligning to TRBD2. The CDR3 covers 15 residues. V shed 4 bases and J 2 bases; nucleotides not matched to a gene: 4. CDR1 and CDR2 from the germline V gene are SGHTA and FQGNSA. The CDR3 DNA reads TGTGCCAGCAGCTCCACGGGACTAGCCACAGATACGCAGTATTTT. Encoded protein: CASSSTGLATDTQYF.

The rearrangement uses TRBV5-5 and TRBJ1-2; perhaps TRBD1 as D (6 bases). The CDR3 has 13 residues. The germline V gene encodes CDR1 SGHKS and CDR2 YYEKEE (reference sequence). V lost 4 bases and J lost 4, with 11 bases in between. Written as DNA, the CDR3 is TGTGCCAGCAGCCCGGACAGTCTCTATGGCTACACCTTC. This codes for CASSPDSLYGYTF. The whole variable domain, filled in from reference TRBV5-5 and TRBJ1-2, reads DAGVTQSPTHLIKTRGQQVTLRCSPISGHKSVSWYQQVLGQGPQFIFQYYEKEERGRGNFPDRFSARQFPNYSSELNVNALLLGDSALYLCASSPDSLYGYTFGSGTRLTVV.

CDR3 DNA sequence: TGTGCCACCAGTGAAAGGGACAGGGTAAAGTCCTACGAGCAGTACTTC. Its protein is CATSERDRVKSYEQYF. The chain joins TRBV24-1 to TRBJ2-7; 9 bases align to TRBD1. The CDR3 contains 16 residues. Germline-derived CDR1 and CDR2 are KGHDR and SFDVKD. J was trimmed by 1 base and V by 4 bases; bases with no gene match: 7.

The CDR3, as DNA: TGTGCCACCAGCAGGGCCTTAGCGGGGACGTCCTACGAGCAGTACTTC. Translating gives CATSRALAGTSYEQYF. The chain links TRBV15 to TRBJ2-7; 8 nucleotides line up with TRBD2. This CDR3 spans 16 amino acids. Looked up from germline, CDR1 is LNHNV and CDR2 is YYDKDF (reference sequence). With 3 bases clipped from V and 1 base from J, the junction kept 8 bases outside the gene matches.

V is TRBV6-6 and J is TRBJ2-1, with D possibly TRBD1 on 6 matching bases. The CDR3 consists of 14 residues. The germline V gene encodes CDR1 MNHNY and CDR2 SVGAGI (reference sequence). The germline V and J ends were trimmed by 11 bases and 4 bases, with 18 bases remaining between them. The CDR3 DNA is TGTGCCTGCTGTCCCGGACAGCAATACAATGAGCAGTTCTTC. Translated, it gives CACCPGQQYNEQFF.

The rearrangement uses TRBV7-8 and TRBJ2-7, with 11 bases lining up with TRBD2. The germline gives CDR1 SGHVS, CDR2 FQNEAQ. The CDR3 contains 16 residues. V was pared by 5 bases and J by 2 bases, with 8 bases of the junction left unmatched. In DNA form, the CDR3 reads TGTGCCAGCAGCACCCAACTAGCGGGAGCGACCTACGAGCAGTACTTC. It specifies CASSTQLAGATYEQYF.

The chain's CDR3 is CASSLATGVGKTQYF. CDR3 nucleotide sequence: TGTGCCAGCAGCTTAGCAACCGGGGTTGGAAAGACCCAGTACTTC. The chain links TRBV7-9 to TRBJ2-5; tentatively, D is TRBD2 (5 bases). From germline, CDR1 is SEHNR and CDR2 FQNEAQ (reference sequence). V gave up 0 bases and J gave up 6 bases, with 14 bases separating them. This CDR3 spans 15 amino acids.

This clone came up once. The chain carries TRBV4-1 and TRBJ1-5, with D maybe TRBD1 (6 bases). This CDR3 comprises 17 residues. Germline-derived CDR1 and CDR2 are MGHRA and YSYEKL. V was shortened by 1 base and J by 2 bases, with 15 bases between the two germline ends. The CDR3 region has the DNA TGCGCCAGCAGCCAAGGCCGGCGGGGGCGCGGCAATCAGCCCCAGCATTTT. It yields the protein CASSQGRRGRGNQPQHF.

This clone appeared a few times. The V gene is TRBV10-2, the J gene TRBJ1-5; 7 positions agree with TRBD1. From germline, CDR1 is WSHSY and CDR2 SAAADI. With 6 bases clipped from V and 7 bases from J, the junction kept 9 bases outside the gene matches. The CDR3 covers 14 residues. The CDR3 DNA sequence: TGCGCCAGCAGACCCGGACAGGTCCAACAGCCCCAGCATTTT. It translates to CASRPGQVQQPQHF.

The chain links TRBV18 to TRBJ1-2; unclear D gene. CDR3 size: 15 residues. Germline-derived CDR1 and CDR2 are KGHSH and LQKENI. The V end lost 3 bases, the J end lost 7 bases, and 18 bases lay between the germline ends. CDR3 bases: TGTGCCAGCTCACCCGGCCGGGGTGGTCTGGGTGGCTACACCTTC. It translates to CASSPGRGGLGGYTF.

The chain couples TRBV5-4 to TRBJ1-5, with D possibly matching TRBD1 (6 bases). Germline V gene lookup returns CDR1 SGHNT and CDR2 YYREEE (reference sequence). This CDR3 comprises 14 residues. V lost 4 bases and J 0 bases, leaving 8 bases between the germline ends. The CDR3 reads CASSQQGSNQPQHF. Here the CDR3 DNA reads TGTGCCAGCAGCCAACAGGGTAGCAATCAGCCCCAGCATTTT.

V is TRBV18 and J is TRBJ1-5; D is undetermined. Trimming removed 5 bases from V and 12 bases from J, with 17 bases in between. The CDR3 runs 13 residues. In germline, CDR1 is KGHSH, CDR2 LQKENI. The chain's CDR3 is CASSDQTGMNQHF. The CDR3 DNA is TGTGCCAGCTCAGACCAGACGGGTATGAACCAGCATTTT.

V is TRBV5-6 and J is TRBJ1-2; D is possibly TRBD1 (5 bases). The length of the CDR3 is 15 residues. CDR1 SGHDT and CDR2 YYEEEE come from the germline V gene. V shed 6 bases and J shed 4 bases, with 19 bases lying between them. CDR3 sequence (DNA): TGTGCCAGCACCCAATACGACAGAGGCAGCTATGGCTACACCTTC. Encoded protein: CASTQYDRGSYGYTF. The full variable domain, in which reference TRBV5-6 and TRBJ1-2 provide the parts outside the CDR3, is DAGVTQSPTHLIKTRGQQVTLRCSPKSGHDTVSWYQQALGQGPQFIFQYYEEEERQRGNFPDRFSGHQFPNYSSELNVNALLLGDSALYLCASTQYDRGSYGYTFGSGTRLTVV.

The V and J genes are TRBV19 and TRBJ2-1, with TRBD1 matching 7 bases. Trimming removed 6 bases from V and 5 bases from J; junction bases left unmatched: 10. The CDR3 extends over 15 amino acids. Germline V gene lookup returns CDR1 LNHDA and CDR2 SQIVND (reference sequence). CDR3 protein: CASSFGTAPHNEQFF. As DNA, the CDR3 is TGTGCCAGTAGCTTCGGGACAGCCCCTCACAATGAGCAGTTCTTC.

This clone was counted only a few times. The chain links TRBV29-1 to TRBJ2-1; 8 bases align to TRBD1. Trimming at V came to 6 bases and at J to 3 bases, leaving 7 bases not matched to a gene. CDR1 is SQVTM and CDR2 is ANQGSEA in the germline V gene. The CDR3 covers 14 residues. CDR3 sequence: CSVVQGDHYNEQFF. In DNA form, the CDR3 reads TGCAGCGTGGTACAGGGGGACCACTACAATGAGCAGTTCTTC.

The V gene is TRBV27, the J gene TRBJ1-6; maybe TRBD1 (5 bases). The CDR3 spans 15 residues. The germline CDR1 and CDR2 sequences are MNHEY and SMNVEV (reference sequence). V lost 2 bases and J 6 bases, leaving 11 bases between the germline ends. The CDR3 loop reads CASSLQGTINSPLHF. The DNA of the CDR3 is TGTGCCAGCAGTTTACAGGGCACTATTAATTCACCCCTCCACTTT.

V is TRBV5-1 and J is TRBJ2-2, with D maybe TRBD1 (5 bases). The CDR3 has 15 amino acids. Trimming shortened V by 4 bases and J by 1 base, and 11 bases separated the two germline ends. Germline CDR1 SGHRS, CDR2 YFSETQ. The CDR3 nucleotides read TGCGCCAGCAGCGGCCAGGGCTTGAACACCGGGGAGCTGTTTTTT. It yields the protein CASSGQGLNTGELFF.

The chain employs TRBV6-5 and TRBJ1-1, with D tentatively TRBD1 (6 bases). CDR1 MNHEY and CDR2 SVGAGI come from the germline V gene. The CDR3 has 12 residues. V was shortened by 5 bases and J by 8 bases, with 12 bases between the two germline ends. CDR3 sequence: CASSRTVEEAFF. The CDR3 DNA sequence: TGTGCCAGCAGTAGGACAGTTGAGGAAGCTTTCTTT.

This rearrangement joins TRBV6-5 to TRBJ2-3, with 10 bases that match TRBD1. Germline CDR1 reads MNHEY; CDR2 reads SVGAGI. The CDR3 has 14 residues. Trimming took 6 bases from V and 3 from J; bases not matched to a gene: 3. CDR3: CASRPGQGTDTQYF. The CDR3 bases are TGTGCCAGCAGACCGGGACAGGGGACAGATACGCAGTATTTT.